Each of the 2 T cell receptor beta chains below was sequenced from the same sample in a study of blood T cell repertoires in COVID-19. Sequenced by immunoSEQ multiplex PCR; TCRdb stores in-frame clones only, minus some. The sample shows about 31,000 clones, 91% of them seen only once. Sequences were obtained from peripheral blood. The source is a human donor in a cohort sampled during active COVID-19.

This chain connects TRBV5-4 to TRBJ2-3; 10 bases are a match to TRBD2. Germline CDR1 and CDR2: SGHNT and YYREEE (reference sequence). J was trimmed by 6 bases and V by 4 bases; bases with no gene match: 14. This CDR3 has 17 residues. The CDR3 region has the DNA TGTGCCAGCAGCGGAGTTGTAGCGGGGGGCCCGGGTGATACGCAGTATTTT. This gives the protein CASSGVVAGGPGDTQYF.

J is TRBJ1-3 and V is TRBV19; a possible D gene is TRBD1 (6 bases). Germline lookup yields CDR1 LNHDA and CDR2 SQIVND (reference sequence). V lost 4 bases, J lost 2 bases, and 12 bases lay in between. This CDR3 is 15 amino acids long. DNA of the CDR3: TGTGCCAGTAGTACCGAGACAGGCCCTGGAAACACCATATATTTT. Translated, it gives CASSTETGPGNTIYF.